The text below deals with one TCR beta chain. Its antigen is not identified. The V end lost 0 bases, the J end lost 2 bases, and 8 bases lay between the germline ends. The length of the CDR3 is 15 residues. Per the germline V gene, CDR1 is SGHNT and CDR2 is YYREEE (reference sequence). These data come from a study of T-cell reconstitution after alpha-beta-depleted transplantation in children. Whole-study findings and limits: The main origin of T-cell counts and diversity one year after transplant was newly produced T cells. Surviving recipient T cells and thymic progenitors produced the high day-60 TCRbeta diversity seen in some patients. Reportedly, roughly two months post-transplant, alpha-beta T cells arose from several hundred expanded graft clones.

The TCRbeta library incorporated unique molecular identifiers. TCRdb passed the PCR reads through MiXCR, listing each CDR3 protein once. The sample consists of 280,000 or so distinct CDR3 sequences, around a tenth of them appearing once. V gene TRBV5-4 combines with J gene TRBJ2-2, with D tentatively TRBD2 (6 bases). The TCR originated in a male patient aged 2-10 years who had a stem cell transplant for chronic granulomatous disease, so the T cells may come from the graft donor. The starting material was peripheral blood, obtained 180 days after TCRalphabeta/CD19-depleted stem cell transplant. CDR3 amino acids: CASSLALANTGELFF. DNA for the CDR3: TGTGCCAGCAGCTTGGCACTAGCAAACACCGGGGAGCTGTTTTTT.